The 11 T cell receptor beta chains below come from one sample, sequenced in a study of OX40 agonist ivuxolimab in advanced cancers. The method was immunoSEQ multiplex PCR; TCRdb's version includes in-frame clones alone and lacks a portion of them. The sample consists of some 20,000 clones, roughly 74% of them appearing once. This sample comprised CD4+ or CD8+ T cells sorted from blood, obtained in a trial of the OX40 agonist ivuxolimab. The receptors come from an adult with an advanced solid tumor such as melanoma, head and neck, liver or kidney cancer.

The chain combines TRBV29-1 with TRBJ1-1, with D maybe TRBD1 (6 bases). CDR1 and CDR2 (germline): SQVTM, ANQGSEA. This CDR3 comprises 15 residues. The V and J ends lost 0 bases and 5 bases respectively, with 16 bases between them. The CDR3 region has the DNA TGCAGCGTTGAAGATCTCACAGGGCCCGGGACTGAAGCTTTCTTT. As protein: CSVEDLTGPGTEAFF.

The CDR3 region is CASSPPTAKSYEQYF. Here the CDR3 DNA reads TGTGCCAGCAGCCCGCCGACAGCAAAATCCTACGAGCAGTACTTC. The chain has TRBV13 and TRBJ2-7; TRBD1 is a possible D gene (5 bases). Trimming removed 5 bases from V and 1 base from J, with 15 bases in between. CDR3 length equals 15 residues. Germline lookup yields CDR1 PRHDT and CDR2 FYEKMQ (reference sequence).

The chain joins TRBV30 to TRBJ1-1, with D unclear. The V and J ends lost 5 bases and 3 bases respectively, with 7 bases between them. The germline CDR1 and CDR2 sequences are GTSNPN and SVGIG (reference sequence). The CDR3 covers 11 residues. The CDR3 region is CAWGGYTEAFF. The CDR3 DNA is TGTGCCTGGGGCGGATACACTGAAGCTTTCTTT.

This clone occurred a few times. The chain is built from TRBV28 and TRBJ2-1; 8 bases are a match to TRBD1. Germline values: CDR1 MDHEN, CDR2 SYDVKM. The CDR3 runs to 15 residues. With 5 bases clipped from V and 2 bases from J, the junction kept 5 bases outside the gene matches. The CDR3 DNA reads TGTGCCAGCAGTCTTTCAGGGGGCACCTACAATGAGCAGTTCTTC. Translation: CASSLSGGTYNEQFF.

This chain links TRBV2 with TRBJ2-2; D might be TRBD2 (6 bases). With 9 bases removed from V and 4 bases from J, the gap between germline ends came to 12 bases. CDR1 is SNHLY, CDR2 FYNNEI, per germline. This CDR3 contains 13 residues. CDR3 region: CASSGLSTGELFF. As DNA, the CDR3 is TGTGCCAGTTCGGGACTCTCCACCGGGGAGCTGTTTTTT.

This clone was counted only a few times. The chain links TRBV27 to TRBJ2-7; TRBD1 is a possible D gene (7 bases). V gave up 2 bases and J gave up 4 bases, with 12 bases separating them. Germline V lookup: CDR1 MNHEY, CDR2 SMNVEV (reference sequence). This CDR3 comprises 14 residues. CDR3 sequence: CASSLVRGRYEQYF. The CDR3 DNA reads TGTGCCAGCAGTTTAGTCAGGGGGAGGTACGAGCAGTACTTC.

The rearrangement links TRBV10-2 to TRBJ1-1; D is possibly TRBD1 (6 bases). The CDR3 loop spans 13 amino acids. V gave up 6 bases and J gave up 4 bases, with 12 bases separating them. CDR1 WSHSY and CDR2 SAAADI come from the germline V gene. As DNA, the CDR3 is TGCGCCAGCAGAGAGGGGGGTTCCACTGAAGCTTTCTTT. Residues: CASREGGSTEAFF.

V usage is TRBV19 and J usage is TRBJ1-4; 7 positions match TRBD1. With 1 base clipped from V and 5 bases from J, the junction kept 4 bases outside the gene matches. The CDR3 is 15 amino acids. Germline lookup yields CDR1 LNHDA and CDR2 SQIVND (reference sequence). Here the CDR3 reads CASSIGAGGNEKLFF. The CDR3 nucleotides read TGTGCCAGTAGTATAGGCGCAGGGGGGAATGAAAAACTGTTTTTT. The full variable domain, its missing parts supplied by reference TRBV19 and TRBJ1-4, is DGGITQSPKYLFRKEGQNVTLSCEQNLNHDAMYWYRQDPGQGLRLIYYSQIVNDFQKGDIAEGYSVSREKKESFPLTVTSAQKNPTAFYLCASSIGAGGNEKLFFGSGTQLSVL.

This chain uses TRBV6-6 with TRBJ2-5; a weak D match, TRBD1 (6 bases). The V gene lost 6 bases and the J gene lost 4 bases, with 12 bases spanning the gap. Germline V CDR1 and CDR2: MNHNY, SVGAGI (reference sequence). The CDR3 runs 13 residues. In DNA form, the CDR3 reads TGTGCCAGCAGACCCTTAGGGGGAGAGACCCAGTACTTC. Translating gives CASRPLGGETQYF.

This rearrangement joins TRBV10-2 to TRBJ2-7; D may be TRBD1 (6 bases). Trimming removed 3 bases at V and 0 bases at J, with 15 bases between. CDR3 length equals 16 residues. Looked up from germline, CDR1 is WSHSY and CDR2 is SAAADI. The CDR3 loop is CASSDIQGVDSYEQYF. CDR3 DNA sequence: TGCGCCAGCAGTGATATACAGGGAGTAGACTCCTACGAGCAGTACTTC.

This chain connects TRBV7-3 to TRBJ2-5, with no clear D. Germline V gene lookup returns CDR1 SGHTA and CDR2 FQGTGA. Trimming shortened V by 5 bases and J by 0 bases, and 4 bases separated the two germline ends. The CDR3 totals 12 residues. CDR3 DNA: TGTGCCAGCAGCCCGTACCAAGAGACCCAGTACTTC. Its protein product is CASSPYQETQYF.